These 20 T cell receptor beta chains came from one sample sequenced in a study of molecular identifiers for immune sequencing clone quantification. TCRdb fed the PCR reads into MiXCR, producing one record per CDR3 protein. The sample consists of over 85,000 distinct CDR3 sequences, about 21% of them appearing once. The sample consisted of naive CD8+ T cells from blood, with Jurkat cell RNA spiked in. Subset of the sample: FACS-sorted CD8+CD4-CCR7+CD45RA+ naive T cells. These receptors were obtained from a human donor in good health. Some libraries in this study had Jurkat cell RNA spiked in.

This clonotype showed up many times. V usage is TRBV7-9 and J usage is TRBJ1-4, with a possible D match to TRBD1 (5 bases). Germline V gives CDR1 SEHNR, CDR2 FQNEAQ (reference sequence). Trimming took off 7 bases at V and 6 bases at J, with 18 bases between the two ends. The CDR3 runs 15 residues. The CDR3 is CASTDQGYGDEKLFF. The CDR3 nucleotides are TGTGCCAGCACCGACCAGGGCTATGGTGATGAAAAACTGTTTTTT.

This clonotype was recorded many times. In DNA form, the CDR3 reads TGCGCCAGCAGCTTGATTGGGACAGGGAGGGATGCCACTGAAGCTTTCTTT. Translating it yields CASSLIGTGRDATEAFF. The chain uses TRBV5-1 and TRBJ1-1; 9 bases are shared with TRBD1. There are 17 residues in the CDR3. From germline, CDR1 is SGHRS and CDR2 YFSETQ. V lost 1 base to trimming and J lost 4 bases; unmatched junction nucleotides: 11.

CDR3: CASSWGYSGSYNEQFF. CDR3 sequence (DNA): TGTGCCAGCAGTTGGGGTTATAGCGGGTCCTACAATGAGCAGTTCTTC. The chain carries TRBV6-2 or TRBV6-3 and TRBJ2-1; TRBD2 matches 7 bases. The V gene end was trimmed by 4 bases and the J gene end by 1 base; junction bases not matched to a gene: 7. This CDR3 region has 16 residues. Per the germline V gene, CDR1 is MNHEY and CDR2 is SVGEGT.

In regard to this clonotype: Mismatch with germline at one junction end may stem from a read error. This chain joins TRBV30 and TRBJ2-1; TRBD1 aligns across 7 bases. This CDR3 is built from 15 residues. Germline lookup yields CDR1 GTSNPN and CDR2 SVGIG (reference sequence). The CDR3, as DNA: TGTGCCTGGAGTGTAAACAGGGGCTCCTACAATGAGCAGTCCTTC. This gives the protein CAWSVNRGSYNEQSF.

Concerning this clonotype: It may be a read error: a sequence one base away is much more abundant. This chain joins TRBV7-8 and TRBJ1-3; D is undetermined. Germline lookup yields CDR1 SGHVS and CDR2 FQNEAQ. This CDR3 contains 13 residues. CDR3 sequence reads: CATMGFDGNTVYF. The CDR3 nucleotides read TGTGCCACCATGGGTTTTGACGGAAACACCGTATATTTT.

The J gene is TRBJ2-7, the V gene TRBV13; 11 bases match TRBD2. Trimming removed 3 bases from V and 8 bases from J; junction bases left unmatched: 6. Germline CDR1 PRHDT, CDR2 FYEKMQ (reference sequence). This CDR3 has 14 residues. The CDR3 DNA reads TGTGCCAGCAGCTTGACTAGCGGGGCCCCCCAGCAGTACTTC. Its translation: CASSLTSGAPQQYF.

This clonotype has ten or more counts. The J gene is TRBJ2-1, the V gene TRBV3-1; perhaps D is TRBD1 or TRBD2 (6 bases each). V was trimmed by 4 bases and J by 12 bases, leaving 22 bases between them. The CDR3 covers 15 residues. The germline gives CDR1 LGHDT, CDR2 YNNKEL (reference sequence). This chain's CDR3 is CASSPEGGFRPMQFF. In nucleotides, the CDR3 is TGTGCCAGCAGCCCCGAGGGGGGATTCAGGCCCATGCAGTTCTTC.

The table lists this clonotype with many counts. This chain joins TRBV7-9 and TRBJ2-5, with TRBD1 matching 9 bases. Germline CDR1 reads SEHNR; CDR2 reads FQNEAQ (reference sequence). The V gene end was trimmed by 5 bases and the J gene end by 5 bases; junction bases not matched to a gene: 6. CDR3 size: 14 residues. The chain's CDR3 is CASSPGTGLETQYF. CDR3 nucleotide sequence: TGTGCCAGCAGCCCGGGGACAGGGCTGGAGACCCAGTACTTC.

This clonotype was counted ten times or more. V usage is TRBV6-6 and J usage is TRBJ2-3; the D call may be TRBD1 or TRBD2 (5 bases each). V was shortened by 6 bases and J by 4 bases, with 11 bases between the two germline ends. Germline V gives CDR1 MNHNY, CDR2 SVGAGI (reference sequence). This CDR3 spans 13 amino acids. Here the CDR3 DNA reads TGTGCCAGCAGCTCCTGGGGGTCAGATACGCAGTATTTT. Translated: CASSSWGSDTQYF.

The chain joins TRBV27 to TRBJ1-5; a weak D match, TRBD1 (5 bases). Germline lookup yields CDR1 MNHEY and CDR2 SMNVEV (reference sequence). CDR3 size: 14 residues. The germline V and J ends were trimmed by 5 bases and 4 bases, with 12 bases remaining between them. The CDR3 here is CASSHGHGNQPQHF. The CDR3 DNA follows: TGTGCCAGCAGTCACGGACATGGGAATCAGCCCCAGCATTTT.

The CDR3 nucleotides are TGCAGCGTAGCGGGGTCGAACACCGGGGAGCTGTTTTTT. This translates into CSVAGSNTGELFF. The chain combines TRBV29-1 with TRBJ2-2; 7 positions agree with TRBD2. Germline V CDR1 and CDR2: SQVTM, ANQGSEA. This CDR3 has 13 amino acids. V gave up 6 bases and J gave up 0 bases; unmatched junction bases: 1.

The rearrangement links TRBV13 to TRBJ2-5, with D unclear. V lost 8 bases, J lost 0 bases, and 16 bases lay in between. Per germline, CDR1 PRHDT and CDR2 FYEKMQ (reference sequence). This CDR3 comprises 15 residues. The CDR3 region has the DNA TGTGCCAGCGGCTCCGCCGGGCAGGACCAAGAGACCCAGTACTTC. Translated, it gives CASGSAGQDQETQYF.

This clonotype was counted only a few times. This sequence joins TRBV19 and TRBJ2-1; tentative D call: TRBD2 (5 bases). V gave up 7 bases and J gave up 2 bases, with 9 bases separating them. CDR1 LNHDA and CDR2 SQIVND come from the germline V gene (reference sequence). This CDR3 contains 13 residues. The CDR3 DNA reads as TGTGCCAGTAATCGGGGTCCCTACAATGAGCAGTTCTTC. Its translation is CASNRGPYNEQFF. The full variable domain, in which reference TRBV19 and TRBJ2-1 provide the parts outside the CDR3, is DGGITQSPKYLFRKEGQNVTLSCEQNLNHDAMYWYRQDPGQGLRLIYYSQIVNDFQKGDIAEGYSVSREKKESFPLTVTSAQKNPTAFYLCASNRGPYNEQFFGPGTRLTVL.

This clonotype was seen more than once but under ten times. The rearrangement joins TRBV27 to TRBJ1-1; D perhaps matches TRBD1 (6 bases). Germline V gene data show CDR1 as MNHEY and CDR2 as SMNVEV (reference sequence). V was pared by 8 bases and J by 1 base, with 8 bases between. This CDR3 is built from 12 residues. CDR3 coding DNA: TGTGCCAGCGCGGACAGGAACACTGAAGCTTTCTTT. This encodes CASADRNTEAFF.

This clonotype was counted many times. The V call is TRBV20-1, the J call TRBJ2-3; TRBD2 agrees at 14 bases. Germline V gene lookup returns CDR1 DFQATT and CDR2 SNEGSKA (reference sequence). J was trimmed by 1 base and V by 3 bases; bases with no gene match: 0. The CDR3 consists of 15 residues. In nucleotides, the CDR3 is TGCAGTGCTAGGGGACTAGCGGGGGGCACAGATACGCAGTATTTT. Translation gives CSARGLAGGTDTQYF.

Regarding this clonotype: A much larger clone is a single base away; this may be a read error. V and J are TRBV28 and TRBJ2-5; TRBD1 matches 7 bases. Losses at the gene ends were 4 bases for V and 10 bases for J; bases not matched to a gene: 15. CDR1 is MDHEN, CDR2 SYDVKM, per germline. This CDR3 has 15 residues. The CDR3 spells CASSSTGEWETIQYF. The DNA for the CDR3 is TGTGCCAGCAGTTCCACAGGGGAATGGGAGACGATCCAGTACTTC.

Concerning this clonotype: A much larger clone lies a single base off, so this may be a read error. The V call is TRBV30, the J call TRBJ1-1; D possibly corresponds to TRBD1 (5 bases). CDR3 length: 14 amino acids. The germline V gene encodes CDR1 GTSNPN and CDR2 SVGIG (reference sequence). CDR3 sequence reads: CAWNAGRMNTVAFF. For the CDR3, the DNA is TGTGCCTGGAATGCAGGGAGAATGAACACTGTAGCTTTCTTT.

The sample holds many counts of this clonotype. This rearrangement joins TRBV10-3 to TRBJ2-3; TRBD1 matches 9 bases. CDR1 is ENHRY, CDR2 SYGVKD, per germline. The CDR3 contains 15 residues. The junction had 4 bases not matched to a gene; V was cut back by 6 bases and J by 0 bases. The DNA for the CDR3 is TGTGCCATCAGGGGACAGGGACTTAGCACAGATACGCAGTATTTT. Residues: CAIRGQGLSTDTQYF.

Ten or more counts support this clonotype. The V and J genes are TRBV6-4 and TRBJ2-2; 7 nucleotides match TRBD1. V was clipped by 6 bases and J by 1 base; unmatched bases: 11. There are 17 residues in the CDR3. Germline assignment: CDR1 MRHNA and CDR2 SNTAGT. The CDR3 DNA reads as TGTGCCAGCAGCGCCTGGGGGACAGAGGAGAACACCGGGGAGCTGTTTTTT. This sequence encodes CASSAWGTEENTGELFF.

This clonotype was observed at least ten times. This chain links TRBV20-1 with TRBJ2-7, with a weak D call TRBD1 (5 bases). This CDR3 has 13 amino acids. Between the trimmed V and J ends, which lost 6 bases and 0 bases, there was a span of 12 bases. Germline loops: CDR1 DFQATT, CDR2 SNEGSKA (reference sequence). The CDR3 nucleotides read TGCAGTGCCAGACAGCAGAGCTCCTACGAGCAGTACTTC. Its protein is CSARQQSSYEQYF.